The 13 T cell receptor beta chains presented below share a single source sample, sequenced in a study of beta chain features in type 1 diabetes. Antigen specificity for these receptors is unknown. Sequenced material consisted of expressed TCRB transcripts (all of the isolated RNA was reverse transcribed). Assay used: immunoSEQ multiplex PCR; TCRdb lists only in-frame clones, some missing. This repertoire shows about 740,000 clones, under 15% found once; its top ten account for 0.02% to 0.025%. Study findings and constraints: Type 1 diabetes patients had moderately but significantly shorter TCRB CDR3s in all four CD4+ subsets.

The sequencing input was naive CD4+ T cells from blood. The receptors come from a man aged 18 to 29 with type 1 diabetes.

The chain carries TRBV7-2 and TRBJ1-2, with TRBD1 as a possible D gene (5 bases). The germline gives CDR1 SGHTA, CDR2 FQGNSA. CDR3 length: 13 amino acids. V lost 4 bases to trimming and J lost 4 bases, with 10 bases between them. The CDR3 loop reads CASSSDSVYGYTF. CDR3 nucleotides: TGTGCCAGCAGCTCCGACAGCGTCTATGGCTACACCTTC. Variable domain in full (rest from reference TRBV7-2 and TRBJ1-2): GAGVSQSPSNKVTEKGKDVELRCDPISGHTALYWYRQSLGQGLEFLIYFQGNSAPDKSGLPSDRFSAERTGGSVSTLTIQRTQQEDSAVYLCASSSDSVYGYTFGSGTRLTVV.

This chain links TRBV12-5 with TRBJ1-2; D remains ambiguous. The germline V and J ends were trimmed by 2 bases and 6 bases, with 10 bases remaining between them. CDR3 length: 13 residues. CDR1 and CDR2 (germline): LGHNT, FRNRAP. Written as DNA, the CDR3 is TGTGCTAGTGGTTTGTTGACTAGGGATGGCTACACCTTC. It yields the protein CASGLLTRDGYTF.

The CDR3 DNA reads as TGTGCCAGCAGTTACGGCGGGGGGTTCACAGATACGCAGTATTTT. It codes for CASSYGGGFTDTQYF. The V gene is TRBV6-5, the J gene TRBJ2-3; 8 bases map to TRBD2. V gave up 2 bases and J gave up 2 bases; unmatched junction bases: 3. CDR1 MNHEY and CDR2 SVGAGI come from the germline V gene. This CDR3 is 15 amino acids long.

This clone has more than one count but fewer than ten. CDR3 amino acids: CASSTKYEQFF. The CDR3 DNA sequence: TGTGCCAGCAGTACAAAGTACGAGCAGTTCTTC. The rearrangement links TRBV7-2 to TRBJ2-1; D gene unclear. The CDR3 has 11 residues. Trimming left V 6 bases short and J 10 bases short, with 10 bases between. Germline-derived CDR1 and CDR2 are SGHTA and FQGNSA.

This chain joins TRBV10-3 and TRBJ2-1, with no clear D. CDR1 ENHRY and CDR2 SYGVKD come from the germline V gene. The CDR3 consists of 14 residues. The V gene lost 0 bases and the J gene lost 12 bases, with 15 bases spanning the gap. The CDR3 coding sequence is TGTGCCATCAGTGAGTCGACCGGAACCCGGAGGCAGTTCTTC. It translates to CAISESTGTRRQFF.

This chain joins TRBV29-1 and TRBJ2-5, with 7 bases identical to TRBD2. Germline-derived CDR1 and CDR2 are SQVTM and ANQGSEA. The trim removed 6 bases at V and 1 base at J, leaving 5 bases unmatched. There are 13 residues in the CDR3. The CDR3 DNA follows: TGCAGCGTGGGAGGGCTGACCCAAGAGACCCAGTACTTC. This gives the protein CSVGGLTQETQYF.

This clone was counted only a few times. The chain is built from TRBV29-1 and TRBJ2-1; tentative D call: TRBD2 (6 bases). Germline V gene lookup returns CDR1 SQVTM and CDR2 ANQGSEA. CDR3 length: 14 residues. The V end was cut by 1 base, the J end by 8 bases, with 15 bases between. CDR3 sequence (DNA): TGCAGCGTTGAAGGCGGGGCAGGGAGGTATGAGCAGTTCTTC. Its translation is CSVEGGAGRYEQFF.

The table lists this clone with a few counts. This sequence joins TRBV15 and TRBJ2-5; the match to TRBD1 covers 9 bases. Germline V gene lookup returns CDR1 LNHNV and CDR2 YYDKDF (reference sequence). The CDR3 covers 16 residues. Unmatched junction bases numbered 12, after V lost 3 bases and J lost 7 bases. The CDR3 DNA follows: TGTGCCACCAGCAGGGACACAGGGGGCATCGAAGGGACCCAGTACTTC. Amino acids: CATSRDTGGIEGTQYF. Variable domain in full (rest from reference TRBV15 and TRBJ2-5): DAMVIQNPRYQVTQFGKPVTLSCSQTLNHNVMYWYQQKSSQAPKLLFHYYDKDFNNEADTPDNFQSRRPNTSFCFLDIRSPGLGDTAMYLCATSRDTGGIEGTQYFGPGTRLLVL.

This clone was recorded a few times. The chain joins TRBV14 to TRBJ2-1; D gene uncertain. Between the trimmed V and J ends, which lost 0 bases and 6 bases, there was a span of 9 bases. Germline V CDR1 and CDR2: SGHDN, FVKESK. This CDR3 is built from 14 residues. The CDR3 loop reads CASSQEWMVNEQFF. DNA for the CDR3: TGTGCCAGCAGCCAAGAATGGATGGTCAATGAGCAGTTCTTC.

This clone turned up a few times. The chain carries TRBV4-1 and TRBJ1-5; D unresolved. CDR3 length equals 15 residues. Germline lookup yields CDR1 MGHRA and CDR2 YSYEKL. V was clipped by 3 bases and J by 2 bases, with 11 bases between them. CDR3 DNA sequence: TGCGCCAGCAGCCATGATCGTGTAGGCAATCAGCCCCAGCATTTT. Translation: CASSHDRVGNQPQHF.

V is TRBV5-1 and J is TRBJ2-1; 10 bases are shared with TRBD2. The CDR3 spans 15 residues. Germline V CDR1 and CDR2: SGHRS, YFSETQ. The V and J ends lost 2 bases and 8 bases, in that order; junction bases with no gene match: 7. CDR3 in amino acids: CASSLRAGGPDEQFF. The DNA of the CDR3 is TGCGCCAGCAGCTTACGAGCGGGGGGGCCCGATGAGCAGTTCTTC.

In its sample, this clone was seen a few times. This sequence joins TRBV4-1 and TRBJ2-1; a possible D gene is TRBD1 (5 bases). The germline gives CDR1 MGHRA, CDR2 YSYEKL. The CDR3 is made up of 13 amino acids. V lost 1 base and J lost 9, with 10 bases in between. The CDR3 loop is CASSQVQGFEQFF. The CDR3 coding sequence is TGCGCCAGCAGCCAAGTCCAGGGTTTTGAGCAGTTCTTC.

The chain employs TRBV29-1 and TRBJ2-1; 9 bases agree with TRBD1. Germline V gene sequence: CDR1 SQVTM, CDR2 ANQGSEA. The V segment lost 7 bases and the J segment 3 bases; nucleotides outside the gene matches: 4. The CDR3 runs to 13 residues. CDR3 sequence (DNA): TGCAGCGCCTCGGGACAGGGCTACAATGAGCAGTTCTTC. It specifies CSASGQGYNEQFF.